These 28 T cell receptor beta chains originate from one sample sequenced in a study of response to subunit inactivated influenza vaccine. TCRdb used MiXCR to reprocess the RT-PCR reads, holding one entry per CDR3 protein. This table has about 700,000 distinct CDR3 sequences, less than 15% appearing once. The sample in question was PBMCs from blood, obtained 14 to 15 days before vaccination. The receptors were sampled from a man aged 50-59 years who received an inactivated influenza vaccine.

This clonotype occurred a few times. The V gene is TRBV7-3, the J gene TRBJ2-1; D is undetermined. Trimming removed 0 bases at V and 7 bases at J, with 13 bases between. Germline CDR1 reads SGHTA; CDR2 reads FQGTGA. This CDR3 region has 15 residues. CDR3 residues: CASSLTDGLKNEQFF. The CDR3, as DNA: TGTGCCAGCAGCTTAACGGATGGGCTTAAAAATGAGCAGTTCTTC.

This clonotype was seen a handful of times. The DNA for the CDR3 is TGTGCCAGCAGCGGAACAACTCCGGGTTACCAACTTAACTATGGCTACACCTTC. This codes for CASSGTTPGYQLNYGYTF. This chain uses TRBV11-2 with TRBJ1-2; no firm D call. With 5 bases removed from V and 1 base from J, the gap between germline ends came to 23 bases. The CDR3 is 18 amino acids. The germline V gene has CDR1 SGHAT and CDR2 FQNNGV.

The chain carries TRBV25-1 and TRBJ2-3, with a weak D call TRBD1 (5 bases). This CDR3 has 15 residues. Trimming left V 3 bases short and J 2 bases short, with 12 bases between. Germline assignment: CDR1 MGHDK and CDR2 SYGVNS. CDR3 loop: CASSDYAGYTDTQYF. For the CDR3, the DNA is TGTGCCAGCAGTGATTACGCAGGGTACACAGATACGCAGTATTTT.

This chain joins TRBV4-1 and TRBJ1-2; no clear D. Germline V gene lookup returns CDR1 MGHRA and CDR2 YSYEKL. CDR3 length: 16 residues. The germline V and J ends were trimmed by 0 bases and 1 base, with 12 bases remaining between them. Here the CDR3 reads CASSQEASRVNYGYTF. For the CDR3, the DNA is TGCGCCAGCAGCCAAGAAGCATCCCGGGTTAACTATGGCTACACCTTC.

This clonotype has a handful of counts. The chain has TRBV5-1 and TRBJ2-3; 11 positions match TRBD2. This CDR3 is built from 16 residues. Germline V gene sequence: CDR1 SGHRS, CDR2 YFSETQ. The ends lost 0 bases at V and 2 bases at J; junction bases unmatched: 2. CDR3 sequence (DNA): TGCGCCAGCAGCTTGGCTAGCGGGGGGACCACAGATACGCAGTATTTT. The encoded protein is CASSLASGGTTDTQYF.

There are a few counts of this clonotype. V gene TRBV12-3 or TRBV12-4 combines with J gene TRBJ2-5; a possible D gene is TRBD2 (6 bases). The CDR3 length is 16 residues. V was shortened by 5 bases and J by 3 bases, with 19 bases between the two germline ends. The CDR3 here is CASSPTWGRREETQYF. The CDR3 DNA follows: TGTGCCAGCAGTCCCACGTGGGGACGGAGGGAAGAGACCCAGTACTTC.

This clonotype was counted only a few times. The J gene is TRBJ1-2, the V gene TRBV12-3 or TRBV12-4; a possible D gene is TRBD1 (5 bases). CDR3 length: 15 amino acids. V was cut by 3 bases and J by 5 bases, with 16 bases left in between. CDR3 bases: TGTGCCAGCAGTTTCACTCGACAGCCAAGATATGGCTACACCTTC. Translating it yields CASSFTRQPRYGYTF.

As regards this clonotype: A clone one base away is much larger, so this may be a read error. The chain uses TRBV29-1 and TRBJ2-1; 7 bases align to TRBD1. The CDR3 is 14 amino acids. In germline, CDR1 is SQVTM, CDR2 ANQGSEA. The J segment lost 0 bases and the V segment lost 8 bases, leaving 7 bases of the junction unmatched. This CDR3 is CSSQRTGSYNEQFF. The DNA for the CDR3 is TGCAGCAGCCAAAGGACAGGCTCCTACAATGAGCAGTTCTTC.

The gene calls are TRBV24-1 and TRBJ2-6, with D tentatively TRBD1 (6 bases). CDR1 is KGHDR and CDR2 is SFDVKD in the germline V gene. The CDR3 extends over 16 amino acids. The V end lost 9 bases, the J end lost 0 bases, and 14 bases lay between the germline ends. In DNA form, the CDR3 reads TGTGCCACCGCGGACAGTCGAACCTCTGGGGCCAACGTCCTGACTTTC. This encodes CATADSRTSGANVLTF.

The chain recombines TRBV4-2 with TRBJ2-6; D uncertain. Germline-derived CDR1 and CDR2 are LGHNA and YNFKEQ. Trimming removed 3 bases from V and 2 bases from J, with 11 bases in between. The CDR3 loop spans 16 amino acids. CDR3 sequence reads: CASSHKLAAGANVLTF. CDR3 nucleotide sequence: TGTGCCAGCAGCCATAAATTGGCAGCTGGGGCCAACGTCCTGACTTTC.

As DNA, the CDR3 is TGTGCCAGCAGCCAAGATCCCCCGGACAGGGGGGATACGCAGTATTTT. Translated, it gives CASSQDPPDRGDTQYF. This chain uses TRBV4-2 with TRBJ2-3; 10 bases align to TRBD1. CDR3 length equals 16 residues. Trimming at V came to 0 bases and at J to 6 bases, leaving 6 bases not matched to a gene. CDR1 is LGHNA and CDR2 is YNFKEQ in the germline V gene.

The rearrangement uses TRBV5-1 and TRBJ2-7; TRBD2 agrees at 7 bases. J was trimmed by 3 bases and V by 3 bases; bases with no gene match: 6. The CDR3 has 14 residues. Germline CDR1 is SGHRS and CDR2 is YFSETQ. The CDR3 loop reads CASSSLAADYEQYF. As DNA, the CDR3 is TGCGCCAGCAGCTCTCTAGCGGCGGACTACGAGCAGTACTTC.

The chain combines TRBV2 with TRBJ1-1; D remains unclear. Trimming left V 1 base short and J 1 base short, with 7 bases between. In germline, CDR1 is SNHLY, CDR2 FYNNEI. This CDR3 comprises 14 residues. This CDR3 is CASSEVTENTEAFF. Written as DNA, the CDR3 is TGTGCCAGCAGTGAAGTTACTGAGAACACTGAAGCTTTCTTT.

V and J are TRBV4-3 and TRBJ2-1; perhaps TRBD1 as D (6 bases). Germline V gene lookup returns CDR1 LGHNA and CDR2 YSLEER. This CDR3 comprises 17 residues. V dropped 7 bases and J dropped 10 bases, with 29 bases sitting between them. The CDR3 sequence: CASNQGWQGRSGEEQFF. CDR3 DNA: TGCGCCAGCAACCAGGGGTGGCAGGGAAGGAGTGGGGAAGAGCAGTTCTTC.

For this clonotype: A much larger clone differs by one base, so this may be a read error. This chain links TRBV9 with TRBJ2-1, with D perhaps matching TRBD2 (5 bases). Germline lookup yields CDR1 SGDLS and CDR2 YYNGEE. This CDR3 region has 15 residues. The CDR3 region is CDSSGDRSSYNEQFF. CDR3 nucleotides: TGTGACAGCAGCGGAGACCGTAGCTCCTACAATGAGCAGTTCTTC.

This clonotype was counted between two and nine times. The chain joins TRBV27 to TRBJ2-7; unclear D gene. Germline V gene sequence: CDR1 MNHEY, CDR2 SMNVEV (reference sequence). Trimming pared 0 bases from V and 3 bases from J, leaving 9 bases between. The CDR3 is 14 residues long. CDR3 nucleotide sequence: TGTGCCAGCAGTTTATCCGGGCCCCACTACGAGCAGTACTTC. Its protein product is CASSLSGPHYEQYF.

The chain is built from TRBV6-2 or TRBV6-3 and TRBJ2-7; D gene unclear. V was shortened by 5 bases and J by 0 bases, with 11 bases between the two germline ends. The germline V gene has CDR1 MNHEY and CDR2 SVGEGT. This CDR3 spans 14 amino acids. CDR3 nucleotide sequence: TGTGCCAGCAGTAAAGGACCGCACTCCTACGAGCAGTACTTC. Amino acid sequence: CASSKGPHSYEQYF.

V gene TRBV6-4 combines with J gene TRBJ2-5, with D possibly TRBD1 on 6 matching bases. Germline lookup yields CDR1 MRHNA and CDR2 SNTAGT. V gave up 6 bases and J gave up 7 bases, with 15 bases separating them. The CDR3 loop spans 13 amino acids. The chain's CDR3 is CASSPQGRGTQYF. CDR3 nucleotides: TGTGCCAGCAGCCCACAGGGCAGGGGGACCCAGTACTTC.

The chain has TRBV5-1 and TRBJ2-6; 9 bases agree with TRBD1. After removal of 3 bases from V and 0 bases from J, the junction contained 10 bases not matched to a gene. This CDR3 spans 19 amino acids. Germline assignment: CDR1 SGHRS and CDR2 YFSETQ. The CDR3 DNA sequence: TGCGCCAGCAGCTCCCTTGCGGGACAGGGACTCTCTGGGGCCAACGTCCTGACTTTC. Residues: CASSSLAGQGLSGANVLTF.

Relative to its sample, this clonotype is medium-sized. The gene calls are TRBV7-6 and TRBJ2-2; D is tentatively TRBD1 or TRBD2 (5 bases each). V was clipped by 3 bases and J by 0 bases, with 20 bases between them. The CDR3 runs 19 residues. Per the germline V gene, CDR1 is SGHVS and CDR2 is FNYEAQ. For the CDR3, the DNA is TGTGCCAGCAGCTTCAAGGGACCCTTCGCGACTCCGAACACCGGGGAGCTGTTTTTT. As protein: CASSFKGPFATPNTGELFF.

This clonotype was seen at least ten times. The chain has TRBV7-8 and TRBJ1-5; the D gene is possibly TRBD1 (5 bases). The CDR3 covers 17 residues. Trimming pared 1 base from V and 0 bases from J, leaving 13 bases between. CDR1 and CDR2 (germline): SGHVS, FQNEAQ. The DNA for the CDR3 is TGTGCCAGCAGCTTAGGACCGGGACTGAGTAGCAATCAGCCCCAGCATTTT. It translates to CASSLGPGLSSNQPQHF.

This clonotype was detected only a few times. The chain uses TRBV29-1 and TRBJ2-1; D is uncertain. Germline values: CDR1 SQVTM, CDR2 ANQGSEA. V was shortened by 3 bases and J by 12 bases, with 15 bases between the two germline ends. There are 12 residues in the CDR3. In DNA, the CDR3 is TGCAGCGTTGATTTTCAAGGGCCTGGGCAGTTCTTC. Translation gives CSVDFQGPGQFF.

This clonotype was counted ten times or more. This sequence joins TRBV18 and TRBJ2-5; D is unclear. Trimming took 0 bases from V and 2 from J, leaving 19 bases between them. CDR1 is KGHSH and CDR2 is LQKENI in the germline V gene. CDR3 length: 18 amino acids. The DNA of the CDR3 is TGTGCCAGCTCACCACCGTTTTTGTCTATCGACGCTCAAGAGACCCAGTACTTC. It yields the protein CASSPPFLSIDAQETQYF.

V gene TRBV4-3 combines with J gene TRBJ2-1; 8 nucleotides agree with TRBD1. V trimming: 0 bases; J trimming: 4 bases; junction bases outside the gene matches: 17. Germline CDR1 reads LGHNA; CDR2 reads YSLEER. This CDR3 contains 20 residues. The CDR3 nucleotides are TGCGCCAGCAGCCAAGAAATTAGCACAGGGGGACGCGCACCTTACAATGAGCAGTTCTTC. Its protein product is CASSQEISTGGRAPYNEQFF.

The chain recombines TRBV2 with TRBJ2-1, with D possibly matching TRBD2 (6 bases). CDR3 size: 15 residues. Germline V gene sequence: CDR1 SNHLY, CDR2 FYNNEI. The V gene lost 6 bases and the J gene lost 1 base, with 13 bases spanning the gap. The CDR3 region has the DNA TGTGCCAGCAGGAGAGGAGGGGTGTCCTACAATGAGCAGTTCTTC. Translated, it gives CASRRGGVSYNEQFF.

With regard to this clonotype: A much larger clone differs from this one at a single base, so this may be a read error. The chain couples TRBV4-3 to TRBJ2-1; TRBD1 matches at 9 bases. This CDR3 has 16 residues. Looked up from germline, CDR1 is LGHNA and CDR2 is YSLEER. CDR3 residues: CASIQEGTGYNNEQFF. DNA of the CDR3: TGCGCCAGCATCCAAGAAGGGACAGGGTACAACAATGAGCAGTTCTTC.

This sequence joins TRBV4-3 and TRBJ1-3; no clear D. The CDR3 length is 15 residues. In germline, CDR1 is LGHNA, CDR2 YSLEER. Trimming stripped 0 bases from V and 8 bases from J, with 14 bases between. The CDR3 sequence is CASSQDLRPLDTIYF. CDR3 bases: TGCGCCAGCAGCCAAGATCTCCGCCCTTTGGACACCATATATTTT.

Only a few counts were recorded for this clonotype. This chain links TRBV9 with TRBJ2-1; perhaps TRBD2 as D (6 bases). Trimming shortened V by 4 bases and J by 4 bases, and 21 bases separated the two germline ends. The CDR3 extends over 17 amino acids. Germline CDR1 and CDR2: SGDLS and YYNGEE. CDR3 nucleotides: TGTGCCAGCAGCCCACCAGGAGGGCGCGTCCCTTACAATGAGCAGTTCTTC. Encoded protein: CASSPPGGRVPYNEQFF.